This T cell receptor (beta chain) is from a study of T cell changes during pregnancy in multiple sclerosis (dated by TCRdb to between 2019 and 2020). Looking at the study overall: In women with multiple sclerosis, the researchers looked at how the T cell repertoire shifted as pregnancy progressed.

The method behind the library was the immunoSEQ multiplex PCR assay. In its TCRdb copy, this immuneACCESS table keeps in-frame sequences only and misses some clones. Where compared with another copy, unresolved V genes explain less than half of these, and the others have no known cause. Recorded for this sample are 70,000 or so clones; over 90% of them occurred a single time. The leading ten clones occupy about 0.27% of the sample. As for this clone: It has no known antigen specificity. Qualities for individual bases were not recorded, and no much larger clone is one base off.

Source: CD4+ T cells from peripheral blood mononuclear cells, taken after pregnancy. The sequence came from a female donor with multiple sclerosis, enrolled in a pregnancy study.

At the DNA level, the sequence is TGTGCCAGTAGAAGCAGGGCCTACGAGCAGTACTTC. The resulting protein is CASRSRAYEQYF. The sequence is built from TRBV19 and TRBJ2-7, and the D gene may be TRBD1, 5 bases matching. CDR1 and CDR2 are drawn from the germline V gene (reference sequence): LNHDA, SQIVND. A distance of 8 bases separates the germline ends of V and J, which lose 6 bases and 2 bases respectively. The CDR3 holds 12 amino acids from the cysteine to the phenylalanine. Only the CDR3 DNA stays, 36 bases, in frame from base 1.